Presented here are 20 T cell receptor beta chains from one specimen sequenced in a study of T cells in Graves' hyperthyroidism and ophthalmopathy (dated by TCRdb to about 2019). Libraries came from multiplex PCR. Sequencing was carried out with an Illumina HiSeq 2000. Amplification of TCR beta CDR3 regions was carried out from RNA transcripts. The TCR CDR3 was subjected to a first round of RT-PCR using the HTBI primer set and the Qiagen OneStep RT-PCR kit. TCRdb reprocessed the public reads (quality trimming at Q25 with fastp, clone calling with MiXCR) and kept in-frame beta chains. Every distinct CDR3 protein forms one entry, paired with its most common genes and DNA. The sample yields 360,000 or so distinct CDR3 sequences; roughly 15% were counted once. The ten largest clones take up roughly a fifth of the sample. Sample: blood. These receptor sequences come from a woman in her sixties with Graves' ophthalmopathy.

The chain links TRBV27 to TRBJ2-1; the match to TRBD2 covers 13 bases. CDR1 and CDR2 (germline): MNHEY, SMNVEV (reference sequence). CDR3 length equals 18 residues. Germline trimming cut 5 bases from V and 6 bases from J; bases unmatched to any gene: 13. CDR3 loop: CASSPPGLAGVDSNEQFF. CDR3 nucleotides: TGTGCCAGCAGTCCGCCCGGACTAGCGGGAGTTGACAGCAATGAGCAGTTCTTC.

The J gene is TRBJ2-1, the V gene TRBV5-5; maybe TRBD1 (5 bases). Germline V lookup: CDR1 SGHKS, CDR2 YYEKEE (reference sequence). The V gene lost 3 bases and the J gene lost 10 bases, with 14 bases spanning the gap. This CDR3 is built from 13 residues. In DNA, the CDR3 is TGTGCCAGCAGCTCCGACCGTAGGGGAGAGCAGTTCTTC. Translating gives CASSSDRRGEQFF.

This clonotype has a count of ten or more. The CDR3 sequence: CASSLDARGSYNEQFF. In nucleotides, the CDR3 is TGCGCCAGCAGCTTGGATGCCCGGGGATCCTACAATGAGCAGTTCTTC. The chain links TRBV5-1 to TRBJ2-1; weak D call: TRBD2 (5 bases). Germline V lookup: CDR1 SGHRS, CDR2 YFSETQ. The CDR3 extends over 16 amino acids. Between the trimmed V and J ends, which lost 0 bases and 1 base, there was a span of 11 bases.

This clonotype was seen repeatedly, ten times or more. The rearrangement uses TRBV7-2 and TRBJ2-3, with TRBD2 identical over 7 bases. Germline assignment: CDR1 SGHTA and CDR2 FQGNSA. J was trimmed by 6 bases and V by 4 bases; bases with no gene match: 10. The CDR3 consists of 15 residues. The CDR3 spells CASSSLGRPLDTQYF. The CDR3 nucleotides read TGTGCCAGCAGCTCTCTCGGGAGGCCCTTGGATACGCAGTATTTT.

The genes are TRBV10-3 and TRBJ2-1; 12 positions match TRBD2. V lost 4 bases to trimming and J lost 8 bases; unmatched junction nucleotides: 15. The germline V gene has CDR1 ENHRY and CDR2 SYGVKD. The CDR3 spans 18 residues. The CDR3, as DNA: TGTGCCATCAGTGTGACTAGCGGGAGAGGGGGACCTGGGGATGAGCAGTTCTTC. It codes for CAISVTSGRGGPGDEQFF.

In the case of this clonotype: Given a much more abundant clone one base away, this may be a read error. The chain employs TRBV5-6 and TRBJ1-1, with a possible D match to TRBD1 (5 bases). The germline V gene has CDR1 SGHDT and CDR2 YYEEEE. This CDR3 spans 16 amino acids. The chain's CDR3 is CASSLADLGRGTGAFF. The CDR3 nucleotides read TGTGCCAGCAGCTTGGCCGACCTTGGGCGGGGCACTGGAGCTTTCTTT.

This clonotype came up many times. The gene calls are TRBV27 and TRBJ2-7, with D perhaps assigned TRBD1 or TRBD2 (5 bases each). The CDR3 spans 14 residues. V gave up 4 bases and J gave up 2 bases, with 12 bases separating them. Germline loops: CDR1 MNHEY, CDR2 SMNVEV (reference sequence). The CDR3 loop reads CASSYTGTPYEQYF. The CDR3 coding sequence is TGTGCCAGCAGTTACACCGGGACCCCCTACGAGCAGTACTTC.

V usage is TRBV7-2 and J usage is TRBJ2-1, with a weak D call TRBD2 (6 bases). The CDR3 length is 13 residues. V was clipped by 4 bases and J by 5 bases, with 9 bases between them. The germline CDR1 and CDR2 sequences are SGHTA and FQGNSA. CDR3 nucleotide sequence: TGTGCCAGCAGCTGGCGGGGCAACAATGAGCAGTTCTTC. This sequence encodes CASSWRGNNEQFF.

This clonotype was picked up many times. The chain recombines TRBV12-3 or TRBV12-4 with TRBJ2-1; D remains unclear. Trimming left V 5 bases short and J 5 bases short, with 10 bases between. There are 13 residues in the CDR3. In DNA, the CDR3 is TGTGCCAGCAGTACGCGGACCGACAATGAGCAGTTCTTC. As protein: CASSTRTDNEQFF.

The chain has TRBV30 and TRBJ2-5, with D perhaps TRBD2 (6 bases). The CDR3 has 15 amino acids. V lost 4 bases and J 7 bases, leaving 22 bases between the germline ends. Germline loops: CDR1 GTSNPN, CDR2 SVGIG (reference sequence). CDR3 DNA sequence: TGTGCCTGGACCTCGGGCGGGAACCCCACGGGGACCCAGTACTTC. Translating it yields CAWTSGGNPTGTQYF.

This clonotype was observed at least ten times. V is TRBV11-2 and J is TRBJ2-4, with TRBD2 as a possible D gene (6 bases). Between the trimmed V and J ends, which lost 4 bases and 15 bases, there was a span of 16 bases. Looked up from germline, CDR1 is SGHAT and CDR2 is FQNNGV. The CDR3 is 12 amino acids. In nucleotides, the CDR3 is TGTGCCAGCAGCTCCAACGGGGGTGAGGGGTACTTC. As protein: CASSSNGGEGYF.

This clonotype was recorded a few times. The chain is built from TRBV5-5 and TRBJ1-2; D is perhaps TRBD1 (6 bases). Germline V gene sequence: CDR1 SGHKS, CDR2 YYEKEE (reference sequence). Trimming stripped 0 bases from V and 4 bases from J, with 13 bases between. This CDR3 is built from 15 residues. CDR3 amino acids: CASSLDWQGFYGYTF. For the CDR3, the DNA is TGTGCCAGCAGCTTGGATTGGCAGGGGTTCTATGGCTACACCTTC. The complete variable domain, with remaining parts taken from reference TRBV5-5 and TRBJ1-2, reads DAGVTQSPTHLIKTRGQQVTLRCSPISGHKSVSWYQQVLGQGPQFIFQYYEKEERGRGNFPDRFSARQFPNYSSELNVNALLLGDSALYLCASSLDWQGFYGYTFGSGTRLTVV.

The rearrangement joins TRBV20-1 to TRBJ2-1; 7 bases align to TRBD2. This CDR3 region has 16 residues. Germline V lookup: CDR1 DFQATT, CDR2 SNEGSKA (reference sequence). Germline trimming cut 3 bases from V and 0 bases from J; bases unmatched to any gene: 8. The CDR3 region has the DNA TGCAGTGCTAGTGCGGCGGGAGTGAGCTCCTACAATGAGCAGTTCTTC. It specifies CSASAAGVSSYNEQFF.

The table lists this clonotype with many counts. The rearrangement links TRBV20-1 to TRBJ2-5; TRBD2 matches 7 bases. Per the germline V gene, CDR1 is DFQATT and CDR2 is SNEGSKA (reference sequence). The CDR3 is 15 residues long. V lost 0 bases and J lost 1; bases outside the gene matches: 5. CDR3 nucleotides: TGCAGTGCTAGAGATTTCGGCGGGAGCCAAGAGACCCAGTACTTC. It specifies CSARDFGGSQETQYF.

The CDR3 bases are TGCGCCAGCAGCTTGGGCCCTAGCGGGAGGGCCGGGGAGACCCAGTACTTC. It translates to CASSLGPSGRAGETQYF. The V and J genes are TRBV5-1 and TRBJ2-5, with 12 bases fitting TRBD2. J was trimmed by 5 bases and V by 0 bases; bases with no gene match: 8. The CDR3 is 17 residues long. Germline lookup yields CDR1 SGHRS and CDR2 YFSETQ.

Notes on this clonotype: A read error is possible here, since a much larger clone lies one base away. The rearrangement joins TRBV2 to TRBJ2-7; D not resolved. The CDR3 spans 14 residues. The germline V gene encodes CDR1 SNHLY and CDR2 FYNNEI. The CDR3: CASSEYRTSCEQYF. In DNA, the CDR3 is TGTGCCAGCAGTGAATACAGAACGTCCTGCGAGCAGTACTTC.

The CDR3 is CASSAEKETQYF. The CDR3 coding sequence is TGTGCCAGCAGCGCAGAGAAAGAGACCCAGTACTTC. The chain uses TRBV7-8 and TRBJ2-5; no clear D. The CDR3 is 12 residues long. V was shortened by 5 bases and J by 3 bases, with 7 bases between the two germline ends. From germline, CDR1 is SGHVS and CDR2 FQNEAQ.

This clonotype was detected a few times. The chain uses TRBV28 and TRBJ1-5, with D perhaps TRBD1 (5 bases). The CDR3 runs to 12 residues. Germline CDR1 reads MDHEN; CDR2 reads SYDVKM. Trimming took 3 bases from V and 9 from J, leaving 9 bases between them. CDR3 region: CASSFRGRPQHF. CDR3 nucleotide sequence: TGTGCCAGCAGTTTTAGGGGTCGGCCCCAGCATTTT. Filled out from reference TRBV28 and TRBJ1-5, the complete variable domain reads DVKVTQSSRYLVKRTGEKVFLECVQDMDHENMFWYRQDPGLGLRLIYFSYDVKMKEKGDIPEGYSVSREKKERFSLILESASTNQTSMYLCASSFRGRPQHFGDGTRLSIL.

This clonotype was observed a few times. The chain joins TRBV20-1 to TRBJ2-1; TRBD1 agrees at 7 bases. The CDR3 covers 15 residues. Unmatched junction bases numbered 5, after V lost 1 base and J lost 2 bases. Per the germline V gene, CDR1 is DFQATT and CDR2 is SNEGSKA (reference sequence). The CDR3 DNA sequence: TGCAGTGCTAGAGGGGGACAGACCCCCTACAATGAGCAGTTCTTC. Translated: CSARGGQTPYNEQFF.

This clonotype appeared many times. V is TRBV18 and J is TRBJ2-4, with TRBD1 matching over 8 bases. V trimming: 2 bases; J trimming: 3 bases; junction bases outside the gene matches: 6. This CDR3 has 16 residues. Germline CDR1 is KGHSH and CDR2 is LQKENI. CDR3 sequence (DNA): TGTGCCAGCTCACCATCCACGACAGGGGTCAAAAACATTCAGTACTTC. Its protein is CASSPSTTGVKNIQYF. The full variable domain, its missing parts supplied by reference TRBV18 and TRBJ2-4, is NAGVMQNPRHLVRRRGQEARLRCSPMKGHSHVYWYRQLPEEGLKFMVYLQKENIIDESGMPKERFSAEFPKEGPSILRIQQVVRGDSAAYFCASSPSTTGVKNIQYFGAGTRLSVL.